The rows below give T cell receptor beta chains drawn from one sample of a study of Ad26.COV2.S vaccination and SARS-CoV-2 variants. Generated by immunoSEQ multiplex PCR, the TCRdb table keeps only in-frame clones and is missing some. This sample has roughly 700,000 clones, with more than 80% found just once. This specimen was peripheral blood, taken in a trial of Ad26.COV2.S vaccine versus placebo. These receptors came from a person between 18 and 59 years old who received the Ad26.COV2.S COVID-19 vaccine or a placebo. Both conserved end residues are part of each CDR3. D genes are given only for firm matches. Size tells how often a clone was seen (once, few, many) or the class of an expanded clone, and some rows leave it out.

clone_size: NA; v_call: TRBV6-6; j_call: TRBJ2-7; d_call: NA; cdr3_aa: CASSYAQGSYEQYF; cdr3_nt: TGTGCCAGCAGTTACGCTCAGGGATCCTACGAGCAGTACTTC
clone_size: NA; v_call: TRBV6-6; j_call: TRBJ1-4; d_call: NA; cdr3_aa: CASSYRPSEKLFF; cdr3_nt: TGTGCCAGCAGTTACCGTCCTAGTGAAAAACTGTTTTTT
clone_size: NA; v_call: TRBV7-9; j_call: TRBJ2-2; d_call: NA; cdr3_aa: CASSSPQNTGELFF; cdr3_nt: TGTGCCAGCAGCTCCCCACAGAACACCGGGGAGCTGTTTTTT
clone_size: NA; v_call: TRBV19; j_call: TRBJ2-1; d_call: TRBD2; cdr3_aa: CASSMGLAGVSAYNEQFF; cdr3_nt: TGTGCCAGTAGTATGGGACTAGCGGGAGTTTCCGCCTACAATGAGCAGTTCTTC
clone_size: NA; v_call: TRBV4-2; j_call: TRBJ2-1; d_call: TRBD2; cdr3_aa: CASSQDPPSGAPNEQFF; cdr3_nt: TGTGCCAGCAGCCAAGACCCCCCTAGCGGGGCCCCCAATGAGCAGTTCTTC
clone_size: once; v_call: TRBV29-1; j_call: TRBJ2-1; d_call: NA; cdr3_aa: CSVEAEGVDEQFF; cdr3_nt: TGCAGCGTTGAGGCCGAGGGGGTCGATGAGCAGTTCTTC
clone_size: NA; v_call: TRBV20-1; j_call: TRBJ1-2; d_call: NA; cdr3_aa: CSVPDSAGYTF; cdr3_nt: TGCAGTGTCCCGGACAGCGCGGGCTACACCTTC
clone_size: NA; v_call: TRBV12-3/TRBV12-4; j_call: TRBJ2-7; d_call: NA; cdr3_aa: CASSGGYEQYF; cdr3_nt: TGTGCCAGCAGTGGGGGATACGAGCAGTACTTC
clone_size: NA; v_call: TRBV9; j_call: TRBJ2-5; d_call: TRBD2; cdr3_aa: CASSVEGSGAGTQYF; cdr3_nt: TGTGCCAGCAGCGTAGAGGGTAGCGGGGCTGGGACCCAGTACTTC
clone_size: NA; v_call: TRBV5-1; j_call: TRBJ2-5; d_call: NA; cdr3_aa: CASSLSSQETQYF; cdr3_nt: TGCGCCAGCAGCTTGTCTAGCCAAGAGACCCAGTACTTC
clone_size: NA; v_call: TRBV4-2; j_call: TRBJ1-1; d_call: NA; cdr3_aa: CASSLRAENTEAFF; cdr3_nt: TGTGCCAGCAGCTTAAGGGCAGAGAACACTGAAGCTTTCTTT
clone_size: NA; v_call: TRBV24-1; j_call: TRBJ2-3; d_call: NA; cdr3_aa: CATSDLMGDTQYF; cdr3_nt: TGTGCCACCAGTGATTTGATGGGGGATACGCAGTATTTT
clone_size: NA; v_call: TRBV20-1; j_call: TRBJ2-2; d_call: TRBD2; cdr3_aa: CSASLGSGSAGELFF; cdr3_nt: TGCAGTGCTAGTCTAGGTAGCGGGAGTGCCGGGGAGCTGTTTTTT
clone_size: NA; v_call: TRBV15; j_call: TRBJ2-3; d_call: NA; cdr3_aa: CATSSLASTDTQYF; cdr3_nt: TGTGCCACCAGCAGTCTAGCGAGCACAGATACGCAGTATTTT
clone_size: NA; v_call: TRBV9; j_call: TRBJ2-2; d_call: TRBD2; cdr3_aa: CASSVSGTNTGELFF; cdr3_nt: TGTGCCAGCAGCGTCAGCGGGACTAACACCGGGGAGCTGTTTTTT
clone_size: NA; v_call: TRBV18; j_call: TRBJ1-5; d_call: TRBD1; cdr3_aa: CASSPRTGVQPQHF; cdr3_nt: TGTGCCAGCTCACCACGGACAGGGGTCCAGCCCCAGCATTTT
clone_size: NA; v_call: TRBV29-1; j_call: TRBJ2-2; d_call: NA; cdr3_aa: CSVKGIIGELFF; cdr3_nt: TGCAGCGTTAAAGGCATTATCGGGGAGCTGTTTTTT
clone_size: NA; v_call: TRBV27; j_call: TRBJ1-6; d_call: TRBD1; cdr3_aa: CASTRQGNSPLHF; cdr3_nt: TGTGCCAGCACGCGACAGGGTAACTCACCCCTCCACTTT
clone_size: NA; v_call: TRBV19; j_call: TRBJ1-3; d_call: NA; cdr3_aa: CASSMILAGTPGNTIYF; cdr3_nt: TGTGCCAGTAGTATGATCCTCGCGGGAACTCCCGGAAACACCATATATTTT
clone_size: NA; v_call: TRBV2; j_call: TRBJ1-1; d_call: NA; cdr3_aa: CASEKTGLNTEAFF; cdr3_nt: TGTGCCAGCGAGAAGACTGGTTTGAACACTGAAGCTTTCTTT
clone_size: once; v_call: TRBV7-6; j_call: TRBJ2-3; d_call: TRBD2; cdr3_aa: CASSLATSGGVTDTQYF; cdr3_nt: TGTGCCAGCAGCTTAGCTACTAGCGGGGGGGTGACGGATACGCAGTATTTT
clone_size: NA; v_call: TRBV10-1; j_call: TRBJ2-2; d_call: NA; cdr3_aa: CASTGAPGTGELFF; cdr3_nt: TGCGCCAGCACGGGGGCTCCGGGCACCGGGGAGCTGTTTTTT
clone_size: NA; v_call: TRBV5-4; j_call: TRBJ1-5; d_call: NA; cdr3_aa: CASSLYGQPQHF; cdr3_nt: TGTGCCAGCAGCTTGTACGGGCAGCCCCAGCATTTT
clone_size: NA; v_call: TRBV6-1; j_call: TRBJ2-5; d_call: NA; cdr3_aa: CASSDSPHQYQETQYF; cdr3_nt: TGTGCCAGCAGTGATTCCCCACACCAGTACCAAGAGACCCAGTACTTC
clone_size: NA; v_call: TRBV27; j_call: TRBJ2-7; d_call: TRBD2; cdr3_aa: CASSLVAGGYEQYF; cdr3_nt: TGTGCCAGCAGTTTAGTAGCGGGGGGCTACGAGCAGTACTTC
clone_size: few; v_call: TRBV7-3; j_call: TRBJ2-7; d_call: NA; cdr3_aa: CASSLSPGYEQYF; cdr3_nt: TGTGCCAGCAGCTTAAGTCCAGGATACGAGCAGTACTTC
clone_size: NA; v_call: TRBV24-1; j_call: TRBJ2-7; d_call: NA; cdr3_aa: CATREFGCEQYF; cdr3_nt: TGTGCCACCAGGGAATTCGGCTGCGAGCAGTACTTC
clone_size: NA; v_call: TRBV5-6; j_call: TRBJ2-2; d_call: NA; cdr3_aa: CASSLYIANTGELFF; cdr3_nt: TGTGCCAGCAGCTTGTATATAGCGAACACCGGGGAGCTGTTTTTT
clone_size: NA; v_call: TRBV29-1; j_call: TRBJ1-2; d_call: TRBD1; cdr3_aa: CSALRGNGYTF; cdr3_nt: TGCAGCGCCCTCAGGGGGAATGGCTACACCTTC
clone_size: NA; v_call: TRBV10-3; j_call: TRBJ2-5; d_call: NA; cdr3_aa: CAISESTLGETQYF; cdr3_nt: TGTGCCATCAGTGAGTCGACTCTGGGGGAGACCCAGTACTTC
clone_size: once; v_call: TRBV28; j_call: TRBJ1-1; d_call: NA; cdr3_aa: CASSLRQDMNTEAFF; cdr3_nt: TGTGCCAGCAGTTTACGGCAGGACATGAACACTGAAGCTTTCTTT
clone_size: NA; v_call: TRBV2; j_call: TRBJ2-3; d_call: NA; cdr3_aa: CASSELLRTDTQYF; cdr3_nt: TGTGCCAGCAGTGAACTGCTCAGAACAGATACGCAGTATTTT
clone_size: NA; v_call: TRBV30; j_call: TRBJ2-1; d_call: TRBD2; cdr3_aa: CTWSVGLAGNNEQFF; cdr3_nt: TGTACCTGGAGTGTAGGGCTAGCGGGTAACAATGAGCAGTTCTTC
clone_size: NA; v_call: TRBV4-1; j_call: TRBJ2-2; d_call: TRBD1; cdr3_aa: CASSQEDRETGELFF; cdr3_nt: TGCGCCAGCAGCCAAGAGGACAGGGAAACCGGGGAGCTGTTTTTT
clone_size: NA; v_call: TRBV6-6; j_call: TRBJ2-2; d_call: TRBD1; cdr3_aa: CASRAGTGADGELFF; cdr3_nt: TGTGCCAGCAGAGCCGGGACAGGGGCCGATGGGGAGCTGTTTTTT
clone_size: NA; v_call: TRBV27; j_call: TRBJ2-7; d_call: TRBD1; cdr3_aa: CASRTGTETYEQYF; cdr3_nt: TGTGCCAGCAGAACCGGGACAGAGACCTACGAGCAGTACTTC
clone_size: NA; v_call: TRBV2; j_call: TRBJ1-4; d_call: NA; cdr3_aa: CASSEFKTNEKLFF; cdr3_nt: TGTGCCAGCAGTGAATTTAAAACTAATGAAAAACTGTTTTTT
clone_size: NA; v_call: TRBV7-2; j_call: TRBJ2-2; d_call: TRBD2; cdr3_aa: CASSLAGGLLDTGELFF; cdr3_nt: TGTGCCAGCAGCCTAGCGGGGGGGCTACTCGACACCGGGGAGCTGTTTTTT
clone_size: NA; v_call: TRBV24-1; j_call: TRBJ2-3; d_call: NA; cdr3_aa: CATHDPISTDTQYF; cdr3_nt: TGTGCCACCCACGACCCAATAAGCACAGATACGCAGTATTTT
clone_size: NA; v_call: TRBV29-1; j_call: TRBJ1-1; d_call: NA; cdr3_aa: CSVGSTEAFF; cdr3_nt: TGCAGCGTTGGATCCACTGAAGCTTTCTTT
clone_size: NA; v_call: TRBV6-5; j_call: TRBJ2-1; d_call: NA; cdr3_aa: CASSSIAGPYNEQFF; cdr3_nt: TGTGCCAGCAGTTCGATAGCTGGCCCCTACAATGAGCAGTTCTTC
clone_size: few; v_call: TRBV7-9; j_call: TRBJ1-2; d_call: TRBD1; cdr3_aa: CASSGTAYGYTF; cdr3_nt: TGTGCCAGCAGCGGGACAGCCTATGGCTACACCTTC
clone_size: NA; v_call: TRBV12-3/TRBV12-4; j_call: TRBJ1-1; d_call: NA; cdr3_aa: CASSFSGNTEAFF; cdr3_nt: TGTGCCAGCAGTTTTTCCGGGAACACTGAAGCTTTCTTT
clone_size: NA; v_call: TRBV5-1; j_call: TRBJ2-2; d_call: NA; cdr3_aa: CASSLWQRTTGELFF; cdr3_nt: TGCGCCAGCAGCTTGTGGCAGCGAACCACCGGGGAGCTGTTTTTT
clone_size: NA; v_call: TRBV30; j_call: TRBJ1-1; d_call: NA; cdr3_aa: CAWTKMNTEAFF; cdr3_nt: TGTGCCTGGACTAAGATGAACACTGAAGCTTTCTTT
clone_size: NA; v_call: TRBV12-5; j_call: TRBJ2-3; d_call: NA; cdr3_aa: CASGLVGERLSTDTQYF; cdr3_nt: TGTGCTAGTGGTTTGGTCGGTGAGCGGCTTAGCACAGATACGCAGTATTTT
clone_size: NA; v_call: TRBV6-2/TRBV6-3; j_call: TRBJ1-1; d_call: NA; cdr3_aa: CASSSNTEAFF; cdr3_nt: TGTGCCAGCAGTTCAAACACTGAAGCTTTCTTT
clone_size: NA; v_call: TRBV18; j_call: TRBJ2-1; d_call: TRBD2; cdr3_aa: CASSSSSGGDYVVNEQFF; cdr3_nt: TGTGCCAGCTCATCTTCTAGCGGGGGCGACTACGTAGTTAATGAGCAGTTCTTC
clone_size: NA; v_call: TRBV29-1; j_call: TRBJ2-3; d_call: NA; cdr3_aa: CSAFGGHLPADTQYF; cdr3_nt: TGCAGCGCCTTCGGAGGGCACCTCCCCGCGGATACGCAGTATTTT
clone_size: NA; v_call: TRBV25-1; j_call: TRBJ2-3; d_call: TRBD2; cdr3_aa: CASSVTSGTDTQYF; cdr3_nt: TGTGCCAGCAGTGTTACTAGCGGGACTGATACGCAGTATTTT
clone_size: NA; v_call: TRBV7-8; j_call: TRBJ1-1; d_call: NA; cdr3_aa: CASSLTHSITNTEAFF; cdr3_nt: TGTGCCAGCAGCTTAACCCACAGTATTACGAACACTGAAGCTTTCTTT
clone_size: NA; v_call: TRBV25-1; j_call: TRBJ1-4; d_call: TRBD1; cdr3_aa: CASSPPVGGGSEKLFF; cdr3_nt: TGTGCCAGCAGCCCCCCGGTAGGAGGGGGCAGTGAAAAACTGTTTTTT
clone_size: once; v_call: TRBV19; j_call: TRBJ1-5; d_call: TRBD1; cdr3_aa: CASSSSGTGFGNQPQHF; cdr3_nt: TGTGCCAGTAGTTCATCCGGGACAGGGTTCGGCAATCAGCCCCAGCATTTT
clone_size: NA; v_call: TRBV7-2; j_call: TRBJ1-4; d_call: NA; cdr3_aa: CASSNPGTKLFF; cdr3_nt: TGTGCCAGCAGTAACCCCGGCACAAAACTGTTTTTT
clone_size: once; v_call: TRBV7-9; j_call: TRBJ2-3; d_call: TRBD2; cdr3_aa: CASSLMGGGTDTQYF; cdr3_nt: TGTGCCAGCAGCTTAATGGGCGGGGGGACAGATACGCAGTATTTT
clone_size: once; v_call: TRBV10-3; j_call: TRBJ1-1; d_call: NA; cdr3_aa: CAIRPGANTEAFF; cdr3_nt: TGTGCCATCAGGCCAGGGGCGAACACTGAAGCTTTCTTT
clone_size: NA; v_call: TRBV15; j_call: TRBJ1-6; d_call: NA; cdr3_aa: CATSRDRGWAGPYNSPLHF; cdr3_nt: TGTGCCACCAGCAGAGATCGAGGTTGGGCAGGGCCCTATAATTCACCCCTCCACTTT
clone_size: NA; v_call: TRBV10-1; j_call: TRBJ2-6; d_call: NA; cdr3_aa: CASSESTGKQSGANVLTF; cdr3_nt: TGCGCCAGCAGTGAGTCTACGGGCAAACAATCAGGGGCCAACGTCCTGACTTTC